The 32 T cell receptor beta chains below were found in one sample sequenced in a study of blood T cells in healthy people across ages. The second PCR ran about 6 to 11 cycles with a sample-barcoded 5' primer and J-beta primers. Via MiXCR, TCRdb re-called the 5' RACE reads, giving one row per CDR3 protein. The sample has approximately 1.5 million distinct CDR3 sequences, about 35% seen once. Material for sequencing was blood. The receptor source for this set is a woman younger than 45 in good health.

A word on this clonotype: With a much larger clone just one base away, this may be a read error. The CDR3 region has the DNA TGTGCCAGCAAACTAAGGACAGGGACGTTGGTGGACGATGAGCAGTTCTTC. As protein: CASKLRTGTLVDDEQFF. The rearrangement links TRBV27 to TRBJ2-1; 8 nucleotides line up with TRBD1. The CDR3 consists of 17 residues. Germline assignment: CDR1 MNHEY and CDR2 SMNVEV (reference sequence). Unmatched junction bases numbered 19, after V lost 7 bases and J lost 8 bases.

This rearrangement joins TRBV29-1 to TRBJ2-3; TRBD2 agrees at 14 bases. The CDR3 contains 18 residues. Trimming cost V 5 bases and J 4 bases; bases outside gene matches: 14. CDR1 and CDR2 from the germline V gene are SQVTM and ANQGSEA. Here the CDR3 DNA reads TGCAGCGTTATGACTAGCGGGAGGGATACGCAACTTGCAGATACGCAGTATTTT. Translation: CSVMTSGRDTQLADTQYF.

A remark on this clonotype: Its ends do not fully match the called genes, so a read error is possible. CDR3 in amino acids: CASRFQERGETQYF. CDR3 bases: TGTGCCAGCCGCTTCCAGGAGAGGGGAGAGACCCAGTACTTC. The rearrangement uses TRBV5-8 and TRBJ2-5, with D perhaps matching TRBD1 or TRBD2 (5 bases each). CDR1 and CDR2 (germline): SGHTS, YDEGEE. This CDR3 spans 14 amino acids.

There are a few counts of this clonotype. This chain uses TRBV5-1 with TRBJ2-7; D may be TRBD1 (6 bases). Trimming cost V 9 bases and J 0 bases, with 16 bases left between them. The V gene's germline CDR1 is SGHRS and CDR2 YFSETQ. The CDR3 length is 14 residues. This CDR3 is CAIQAGEPSYEQYF. For the CDR3, the DNA is TGCGCCATACAGGCAGGGGAACCCTCCTACGAGCAGTACTTC.

On this clonotype itself: A read error is likely, as this CDR3 ends without the conserved phenylalanine or tryptophan. The chain recombines TRBV13 with TRBJ1-4; D is ambiguous. V dropped 5 bases and J dropped 4 bases, with 14 bases sitting between them. The CDR3 extends over 15 amino acids. CDR1 is PRHDT and CDR2 is FYEKMQ in the germline V gene (reference sequence). CDR3 DNA: TGTGCCAGCAGCAGAGGAAGAAATAATAATGAAAAACTGTTTTCT. It translates to CASSRGRNNNEKLFS.

This clonotype was observed many times. CDR3 in amino acids: CASSLSGTSVYEQFF. As DNA, the CDR3 is TGTGCCAGCAGCTTAAGTGGGACTAGCGTGTATGAGCAGTTCTTC. This rearrangement joins TRBV7-2 to TRBJ2-1, with 10 bases identical to TRBD2. V was pared by 2 bases and J by 8 bases, with 6 bases of the junction left unmatched. CDR1 and CDR2 (germline): SGHTA, FQGNSA. This CDR3 has 15 residues.

The chain recombines TRBV6-5 with TRBJ2-2, with TRBD2 identical over 11 bases. From germline, CDR1 is MNHEY and CDR2 SVGAGI. With V trimmed by 2 bases and J by 5 bases, 10 bases remained unmatched. CDR3 size: 18 residues. In nucleotides, the CDR3 is TGTGCCAGCAGTTACCCACAAATAGCGGGGGGGGGTACCGGGGAGCTGTTTTTT. Residues: CASSYPQIAGGGTGELFF.

CDR3 DNA sequence: TGCGCCAGCAGCACCGGCACGAGGGTTGAGGGAGATACGCAGTATTTT. It yields the protein CASSTGTRVEGDTQYF. The genes are TRBV5-1 and TRBJ2-3, with D perhaps matching TRBD2 (5 bases). This CDR3 is built from 16 residues. Germline-derived CDR1 and CDR2 are SGHRS and YFSETQ. V was trimmed by 4 bases and J by 5 bases, leaving 20 bases between them.

The chain uses TRBV11-2 and TRBJ2-5; possibly TRBD1 for D (6 bases). The CDR3 is 17 residues long. Trimming removed 4 bases at V and 5 bases at J, with 23 bases between. Germline V gene lookup returns CDR1 SGHAT and CDR2 FQNNGV. The CDR3 DNA reads as TGTGCCAGCAGCTCTACCCCAAGGACAGTGGGAAGGGAGACCCAGTACTTC. This sequence encodes CASSSTPRTVGRETQYF.

The chain links TRBV7-8 to TRBJ1-2; no reliable D call. Trimming shortened V by 1 base and J by 2 bases, and 11 bases separated the two germline ends. The CDR3 runs to 15 residues. Looked up from germline, CDR1 is SGHVS and CDR2 is FQNEAQ. The CDR3 coding sequence is TGTGCCAGCAGCTTAGAGATTGGACCCAACTATGGCTACACCTTC. This codes for CASSLEIGPNYGYTF.

The J gene is TRBJ1-4, the V gene TRBV20-1, with 11 nucleotides matching TRBD1. Germline values: CDR1 DFQATT, CDR2 SNEGSKA (reference sequence). This CDR3 contains 16 residues. The J segment lost 6 bases and the V segment lost 4 bases, leaving 10 bases of the junction unmatched. This CDR3 reads CSAMDRGQFGYEKLFF. CDR3 DNA sequence: TGCAGTGCTATGGACAGGGGGCAGTTCGGTTATGAAAAACTGTTTTTT.

The chain has TRBV5-4 and TRBJ2-3; the match to TRBD2 covers 8 bases. V lost 2 bases to trimming and J lost 4 bases; unmatched junction nucleotides: 9. Per germline, CDR1 SGHNT and CDR2 YYREEE (reference sequence). This CDR3 comprises 16 residues. The CDR3 sequence is CASSFKRERGADTQYF. DNA for the CDR3: TGTGCCAGCAGCTTCAAGCGGGAGCGAGGGGCAGATACGCAGTATTTT.

This clonotype came up many times. The chain carries TRBV12-3 or TRBV12-4 and TRBJ1-1; the D gene is possibly TRBD1 (6 bases). CDR3 size: 13 residues. Trimming removed 5 bases from V and 4 bases from J, with 11 bases in between. The CDR3 DNA reads TGTGCCAGCAGTAAAGGGGGGATCACTGAAGCTTTCTTT. Amino acids: CASSKGGITEAFF.

This chain connects TRBV7-9 to TRBJ2-7; D not certain. Between the trimmed V and J ends, which lost 2 bases and 5 bases, there was a span of 19 bases. This CDR3 is 16 amino acids long. Per the germline V gene, CDR1 is SEHNR and CDR2 is FQNEAQ (reference sequence). CDR3 sequence (DNA): TGTGCCAGCAGCTTATACGAGGTACTAAAGGTCCACGAGCAGTACTTC. It translates to CASSLYEVLKVHEQYF.

V and J are TRBV7-8 and TRBJ1-4; no reliable D call. CDR3 length: 13 amino acids. CDR1 SGHVS and CDR2 FQNEAQ come from the germline V gene. The V end was cut by 5 bases, the J end by 7 bases, with 11 bases between. The CDR3 protein is CASSGREIEKLFF. CDR3 bases: TGTGCCAGCAGCGGGCGGGAGATTGAAAAACTGTTTTTT.

CDR3 amino acids: CASTVGGNEKLFF. The CDR3 coding sequence is TGCGCCAGCACTGTGGGAGGGAATGAAAAACTGTTTTTT. The chain recombines TRBV5-1 with TRBJ1-4; unclear D gene. Germline lookup yields CDR1 SGHRS and CDR2 YFSETQ. CDR3 size: 13 residues. Trimming shortened V by 6 bases and J by 5 bases, and 11 bases separated the two germline ends. Supplemented by reference TRBV5-1 and TRBJ1-4, the full variable domain reads KAGVTQTPRYLIKTRGQQVTLSCSPISGHRSVSWYQQTPGQGLQFLFEYFSETQRNKGNFPGRFSGRQFSNSRSEMNVSTLELGDSALYLCASTVGGNEKLFFGSGTQLSVL.

The V gene is TRBV27, the J gene TRBJ1-1; 8 positions match TRBD1. The CDR3 length is 19 residues. V gave up 0 bases and J gave up 1 base; unmatched junction bases: 13. CDR1 and CDR2 from the germline V gene are MNHEY and SMNVEV (reference sequence). This chain's CDR3 is CASSLSIQGDTRTNTEAFF. The DNA of the CDR3 is TGTGCCAGCAGTTTATCGATACAGGGGGATACTCGGACGAACACTGAAGCTTTCTTT.

The chain combines TRBV6-2 or TRBV6-3 with TRBJ2-3, with D unclear. V gave up 2 bases and J gave up 7 bases, with 10 bases separating them. Germline assignment: CDR1 MNHEY and CDR2 SVGEGT. The CDR3 runs to 13 residues. In DNA form, the CDR3 reads TGTGCCAGCAGTTACCCGACCCTGAATACGCAGTATTTT. It specifies CASSYPTLNTQYF.

A remark on this clonotype: The germline gene is not matched at one end of the junction; a read error may be the cause. The chain recombines TRBV12-3 or TRBV12-4 with TRBJ2-3, with D possibly matching TRBD2 (6 bases). The CDR3 contains 15 residues. CDR3 nucleotide sequence: TGTGCCAGCAGCCCGAGCGAAGGAGGGGCGGATACGCAATATTTT. Translation gives CASSPSEGGADTQYF.

In its sample, this clonotype was seen a few times. The V and J genes are TRBV19 and TRBJ2-7; 9 bases fit TRBD1. CDR1 and CDR2 from the germline V gene are LNHDA and SQIVND (reference sequence). This CDR3 contains 14 residues. J lost 6 bases, V lost 5 bases, and 8 bases had no gene match. DNA of the CDR3: TGTGCCAGTAGTGGCAAGGGACAGGGATCCGAGCAGTACTTC. It codes for CASSGKGQGSEQYF. Full variable domain (remainder filled in from reference TRBV19 and TRBJ2-7): DGGITQSPKYLFRKEGQNVTLSCEQNLNHDAMYWYRQDPGQGLRLIYYSQIVNDFQKGDIAEGYSVSREKKESFPLTVTSAQKNPTAFYLCASSGKGQGSEQYFGPGTRLTVT.

This sequence joins TRBV5-1 and TRBJ1-1, with a possible D match to TRBD1 (6 bases). The CDR3 is made up of 15 amino acids. Trimming pared 0 bases from V and 1 base from J, leaving 10 bases between. Germline CDR1 SGHRS, CDR2 YFSETQ. CDR3 sequence reads: CASSLGGTKNTEAFF. The CDR3 DNA follows: TGCGCCAGCAGCTTGGGGGGGACAAAGAACACTGAAGCTTTCTTT.

This clonotype was picked up a small number of times. The rearrangement uses TRBV20-1 and TRBJ2-7; 7 bases line up with TRBD1. Germline trimming cut 6 bases from V and 2 bases from J; bases unmatched to any gene: 7. The CDR3 is 13 amino acids. The germline CDR1 and CDR2 sequences are DFQATT and SNEGSKA (reference sequence). CDR3 in amino acids: CSAPRTGAYEQYF. The CDR3 region has the DNA TGCAGTGCCCCGCGAACAGGGGCCTACGAGCAGTACTTC.

V usage is TRBV5-6 and J usage is TRBJ1-5; D gene unclear. V gave up 4 bases and J gave up 0 bases, with 11 bases separating them. The germline V gene encodes CDR1 SGHDT and CDR2 YYEEEE. The CDR3 totals 15 residues. The CDR3 spells CASSNSLASNQPQHF. DNA of the CDR3: TGTGCCAGCAGCAACTCTCTGGCTAGCAATCAGCCCCAGCATTTT.

CDR3 amino acids: CSARGGTRRVQGQFF. CDR3 nucleotide sequence: TGCAGTGCTAGAGGGGGGACCCGCAGGGTTCAGGGGCAGTTCTTC. The V call is TRBV20-1, the J call TRBJ2-1, with D perhaps TRBD1 or TRBD2 (5 bases each). Germline lookup yields CDR1 DFQATT and CDR2 SNEGSKA (reference sequence). With 1 base removed from V and 12 bases from J, the gap between germline ends came to 22 bases. The CDR3 loop spans 15 amino acids.

The chain carries TRBV7-9 and TRBJ2-1; 8 bases fit TRBD2. This CDR3 has 15 amino acids. Unmatched junction bases numbered 10, after V lost 7 bases and J lost 5 bases. The germline CDR1 and CDR2 sequences are SEHNR and FQNEAQ (reference sequence). The CDR3 spells CASTLLADANNEQFF. The CDR3 DNA reads as TGTGCCAGCACCCTACTAGCGGACGCTAACAATGAGCAGTTCTTC.

This chain joins TRBV19 and TRBJ2-1; the match to TRBD1 covers 9 bases. J lost 14 bases, V lost 7 bases, and 6 bases had no gene match. The CDR3 contains 11 residues. Germline V CDR1 and CDR2: LNHDA, SQIVND (reference sequence). The CDR3 nucleotides read TGTGCCAGTACGACCGGGACAGGGAAGTTCTTC. Amino acids: CASTTGTGKFF.

The chain uses TRBV7-2 and TRBJ2-7; D remains ambiguous. The V gene's germline CDR1 is SGHTA and CDR2 FQGNSA. V lost 0 bases, J lost 4 bases, and 10 bases lay in between. This CDR3 is 14 amino acids long. CDR3 region: CASSLAPLIYEQYF. DNA for the CDR3: TGTGCCAGCAGCTTAGCGCCACTGATTTACGAGCAGTACTTC.

In this sample, this clonotype turned up a few times. V is TRBV9 and J is TRBJ1-2; TRBD1 might be the D (5 bases). V lost 5 bases, J lost 4 bases, and 18 bases lay in between. CDR1 SGDLS and CDR2 YYNGEE come from the germline V gene. The CDR3 totals 15 residues. CDR3 loop: CASRPEADGAYGYTF. As DNA, the CDR3 is TGTGCCAGCAGGCCGGAGGCTGATGGGGCCTATGGCTACACCTTC.

The chain carries TRBV5-1 and TRBJ2-7; TRBD2 matches at 10 bases. CDR1 and CDR2 (germline): SGHRS, YFSETQ. The CDR3 extends over 16 amino acids. J lost 2 bases, V lost 3 bases, and 8 bases had no gene match. CDR3 coding DNA: TGCGCCAGCAGCTCCCCCGGGACTAGCGACCCCTACGAGCAGTACTTC. Encoded protein: CASSSPGTSDPYEQYF.

The J gene is TRBJ1-4, the V gene TRBV18; TRBD1 aligns across 7 bases. This CDR3 is built from 14 residues. From germline, CDR1 is KGHSH and CDR2 LQKENI. The trim removed 2 bases at V and 5 bases at J, leaving 2 bases unmatched. The CDR3 is CASSPLQGNEKLFF. The DNA of the CDR3 is TGTGCCAGCTCACCATTACAGGGGAATGAAAAACTGTTTTTT. Full variable domain (rest looked up from reference TRBV18 and TRBJ1-4): NAGVMQNPRHLVRRRGQEARLRCSPMKGHSHVYWYRQLPEEGLKFMVYLQKENIIDESGMPKERFSAEFPKEGPSILRIQQVVRGDSAAYFCASSPLQGNEKLFFGSGTQLSVL.

The table lists this clonotype with a few counts. The chain has TRBV20-1 and TRBJ2-7; 13 nucleotides line up with TRBD2. The CDR3 covers 16 residues. Unmatched junction bases numbered 8, after V lost 1 base and J lost 5 bases. CDR1 and CDR2 from the germline V gene are DFQATT and SNEGSKA (reference sequence). The CDR3 protein is CSARVGTSGIPDEQYF. In nucleotides, the CDR3 is TGCAGTGCTAGAGTTGGGACTAGCGGGATTCCGGACGAGCAGTACTTC.

This clonotype showed up just once. At one boundary the junction diverges from the germline segment, which might be a read error. The genes are TRBV5-1 and TRBJ2-1; D is possibly TRBD2 (6 bases). This CDR3 has 15 amino acids. Per germline, CDR1 SGHRS and CDR2 YFSETQ. CDR3 region: CTSSQIADGWNEQFF. The CDR3 DNA follows: TGCACCAGCAGCCAGATAGCGGATGGGTGGAATGAGCAGTTCTTC.